The present TCR beta chain was sequenced within a study of response to subunit inactivated influenza vaccine. One entry per CDR3 protein, called by TCRdb with MiXCR from the RT-PCR reads. The sample includes about 700,000 distinct CDR3 sequences, about 14% of them seen just once. Material: PBMCs from blood, obtained around 14 days before vaccination. This sequence was found in a middle-aged man who received an inactivated influenza vaccine.

The CDR3 protein is CSVDRAVNTEAFF. In nucleotides, the CDR3 is TGCAGCGTTGATCGGGCCGTGAACACTGAAGCTTTCTTT. The chain uses TRBV29-1 and TRBJ1-1; D gene uncertain. This CDR3 is 13 amino acids long. The ends were cut back, 3 bases at V and 0 bases at J, with 8 bases in the middle. Germline V CDR1 and CDR2: SQVTM, ANQGSEA.